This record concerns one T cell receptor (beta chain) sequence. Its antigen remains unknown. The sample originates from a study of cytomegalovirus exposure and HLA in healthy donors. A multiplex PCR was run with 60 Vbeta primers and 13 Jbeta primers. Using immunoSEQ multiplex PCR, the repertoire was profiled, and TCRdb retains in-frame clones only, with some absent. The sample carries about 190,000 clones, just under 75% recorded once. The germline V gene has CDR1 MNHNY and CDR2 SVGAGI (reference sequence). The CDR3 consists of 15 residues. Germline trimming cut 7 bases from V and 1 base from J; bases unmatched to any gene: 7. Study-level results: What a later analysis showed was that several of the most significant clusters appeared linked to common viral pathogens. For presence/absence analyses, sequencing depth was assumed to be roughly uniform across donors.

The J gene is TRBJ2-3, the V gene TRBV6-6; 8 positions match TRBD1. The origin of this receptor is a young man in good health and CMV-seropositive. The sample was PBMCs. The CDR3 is CASTPQGVGTDTQYF. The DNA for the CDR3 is TGTGCCAGCACCCCACAGGGGGTCGGCACAGATACGCAGTATTTT.